The clone carrying this TCR beta chain was seen a few times. What it binds is unknown. 5'RACE with constant-segment primers yielded barcoded, UMI-tagged TCR alpha and TCR beta cDNA libraries. TCRdb re-derived calls from the 5' RACE reads in MiXCR, one entry per CDR3 protein. In the table there are 550,000 to 600,000 distinct CDR3 sequences, less than 25% of which are singletons. The sample comes from a study of T-cell memory formation after mild COVID-19. The CDR3 sequence is 15 residues long. Germline V gene lookup returns CDR1 SGDLS and CDR2 YYNGEE. The V segment lost 3 bases and the J segment 0 bases; nucleotides outside the gene matches: 4. Study conclusions and caveats: Second-wave clones that peaked on day 37 lacked confirmed SARS-CoV-2 specificity. Prior to infection, memory already included some responding clones, suggesting cross-reactive memory joined.

The chain is built from TRBV9 and TRBJ2-3, with 7 bases identical to TRBD2. The sequence came from an adult woman who had mild COVID-19 (a few samples of this study predate the infection). Cell type and time point are not known. What was sequenced was PBMCs or a T cell subset sorted from them (not recorded which). For the CDR3, the DNA is TGTGCCAGCAGCGCTAGCGGACAAAGCACAGATACGCAGTATTTT. Protein: CASSASGQSTDTQYF.